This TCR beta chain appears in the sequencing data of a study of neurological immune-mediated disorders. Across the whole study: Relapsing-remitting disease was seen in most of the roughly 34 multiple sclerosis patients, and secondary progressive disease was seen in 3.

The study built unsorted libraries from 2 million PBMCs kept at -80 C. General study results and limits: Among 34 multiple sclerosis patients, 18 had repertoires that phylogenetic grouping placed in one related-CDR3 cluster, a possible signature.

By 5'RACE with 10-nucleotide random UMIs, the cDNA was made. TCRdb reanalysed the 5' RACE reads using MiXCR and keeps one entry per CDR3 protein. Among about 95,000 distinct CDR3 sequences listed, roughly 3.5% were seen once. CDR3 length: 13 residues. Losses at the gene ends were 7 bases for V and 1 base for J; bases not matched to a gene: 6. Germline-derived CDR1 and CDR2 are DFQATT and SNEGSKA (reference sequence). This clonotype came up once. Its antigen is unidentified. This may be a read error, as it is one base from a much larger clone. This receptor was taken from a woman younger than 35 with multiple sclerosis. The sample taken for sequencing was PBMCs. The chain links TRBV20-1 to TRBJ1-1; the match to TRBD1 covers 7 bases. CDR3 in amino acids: CSDPDRANTEAFF. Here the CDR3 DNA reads TGCAGTGATCCCGACAGGGCGAACACTGAAGCTTTCTTT.